The present T cell receptor beta chain was sequenced within a study of blood T cell repertoires in COVID-19 (dated by TCRdb to the early 2020s). Turning to the overall study: Samples from collaborators originated in the United States, Italy and Spain and spanned both the acute and convalescent phases of COVID-19. The material from the prospective study consisted of cDNA or gDNA derived from T cells, B-cell-depleted T cells, or PBMCs. The dataset comprised deeply sampled blood TCRbeta repertoires from subjects exposed to, actively infected with, or recovered from COVID-19. A freely available public database, intended as a resource for researchers studying the immune response to SARS-CoV-2, is where the repertoires were released. Samples came from the ongoing ImmuneRACE study (first 160 participants) plus 1,254 subjects from 6 global collaborators. The sample metadata nearly always contained a de-identified subject ID, COVID-19 status, age in years and sex. Where available, HLA class I and class II types were taken from metadata supplied by the sample provider and were not determined by assay-based typing.

The CDR3, cysteine through phenylalanine, is 16 amino acids long. Only the CDR3 portion is preserved as DNA: 48 bases, with reading frame beginning at the first base. Germline trimming amounts to 5 bases on V and 4 bases on J, with 10 as the count of junction bases outside the gene matches. As encoded in the germline V gene (reference sequence), CDR1 is SEHNR while CDR2 is FQNEAQ. Enrolling through a virtual design, the prospective study's participants ranged in age from roughly 18 to 95 years and lived across roughly 24 United States geographic areas. In the prospective study, participants were assigned to cohorts based on the clinical history participants reported in a screening survey and a study questionnaire. In the prospective study, mobile phlebotomists collected whole blood, serum and a nasopharyngeal or oropharyngeal swab from each participant. Over a roughly 2-month period, participants in the prospective study had the option of providing additional blood draws and questionnaires. Before DNA extraction, prospective study blood samples were shipped either frozen or at room temperature.

TCRbeta CDR3 regions were amplified from genomic DNA using the immunoSEQ Assay, a bias-controlled multiplex PCR. The published analysis was carried out like this. Nucleated cell counts per sample were estimated from amplification of reference gene primers within the assay. To quantify the absolute abundance of each unique TCRbeta CDR3 rearrangement, sequence reads were collapsed and filtered. For each sample, productive Simpson clonality was calculated as the square root of Simpson's diversity index across productive rearrangements. As stored in TCRdb, this immuneACCESS dataset retains in-frame rearrangements with V and J assigned. A fraction of the clones does not appear; measured against another copy, unresolved V genes explain less than half of the discrepancy, and the remainder lacks a known reason. V, J and clone size reflect that table, while D and trimming were determined from the DNA. The sample table lists fewer than 350,000 clones, 70% to 90% of them with a count of one. Of the sample, roughly 4.2% is held by the ten largest clones.

Paper-wide results and their limitations: How much clinical and demographic metadata was included differed by source and by participant, and the metadata was provided uncurated.

Concerning this clone: No antigen is known for it. Per-base quality was not reported, and no clone a single base away is much larger than it.

The sample taken for sequencing was PBMCs or T cells enriched from blood (not recorded which). This TCR came from a woman aged 40 to 49 with acute COVID-19. Recombination linked TRBV7-9 to TRBJ1-5; TRBD1 aligns with 8 central bases. The CDR3 corresponds to CASSPGWTGLNQPQHF. At the DNA level, the sequence is TGTGCCAGCAGCCCTGGCTGGACAGGGCTAAATCAGCCCCAGCATTTT.